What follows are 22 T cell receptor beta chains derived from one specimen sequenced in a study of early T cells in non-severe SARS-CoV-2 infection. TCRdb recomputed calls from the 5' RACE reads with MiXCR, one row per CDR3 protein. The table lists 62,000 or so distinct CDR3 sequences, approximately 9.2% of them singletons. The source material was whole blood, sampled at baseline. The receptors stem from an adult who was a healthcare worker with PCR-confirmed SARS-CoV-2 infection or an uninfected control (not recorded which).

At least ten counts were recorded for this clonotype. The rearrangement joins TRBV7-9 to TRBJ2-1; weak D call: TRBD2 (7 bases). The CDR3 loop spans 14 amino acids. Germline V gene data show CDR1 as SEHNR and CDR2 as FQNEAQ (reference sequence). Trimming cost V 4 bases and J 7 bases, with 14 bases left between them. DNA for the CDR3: TGTGCCAGCAGCTGGGGGGCGGGAGTGAATGAGCAGTTCTTC. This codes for CASSWGAGVNEQFF. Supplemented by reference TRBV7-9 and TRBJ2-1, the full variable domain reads DTGVSQNPRHKITKRGQNVTFRCDPISEHNRLYWYRQTLGQGPEFLTYFQNEAQLEKSRLLSDRFSAERPKGSFSTLEIQRTEQGDSAMYLCASSWGAGVNEQFFGPGTRLTVL.

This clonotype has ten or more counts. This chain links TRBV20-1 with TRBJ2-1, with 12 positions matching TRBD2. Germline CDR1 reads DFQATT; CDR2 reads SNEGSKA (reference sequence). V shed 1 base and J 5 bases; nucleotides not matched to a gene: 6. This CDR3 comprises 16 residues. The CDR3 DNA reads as TGCAGTGCTAGAGGGCGGACTAGCGGGAAAAACAATGAGCAGTTCTTC. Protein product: CSARGRTSGKNNEQFF.

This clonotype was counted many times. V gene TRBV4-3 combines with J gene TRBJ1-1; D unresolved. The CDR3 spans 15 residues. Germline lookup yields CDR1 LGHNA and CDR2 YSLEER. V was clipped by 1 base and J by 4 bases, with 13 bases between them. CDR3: CASSQAHSGSTEAFF. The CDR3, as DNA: TGCGCCAGCAGCCAAGCACATTCAGGTAGCACTGAAGCTTTCTTT.

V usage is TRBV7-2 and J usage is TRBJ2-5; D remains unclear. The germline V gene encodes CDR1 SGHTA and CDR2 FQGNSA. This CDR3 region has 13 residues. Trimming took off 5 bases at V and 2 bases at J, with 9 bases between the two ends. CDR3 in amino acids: CASSQQFQETQYF. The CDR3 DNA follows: TGTGCCAGCAGCCAACAGTTTCAAGAGACCCAGTACTTC.

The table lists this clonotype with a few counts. The CDR3 coding sequence is TGCAGCGTTGTCTCGGTGTACAGGGGCCGCGAGCAGTACTTC. It specifies CSVVSVYRGREQYF. The V call is TRBV29-1, the J call TRBJ2-7; 7 bases are shared with TRBD1. The CDR3 runs 14 residues. V gave up 4 bases and J gave up 6 bases; unmatched junction bases: 12. CDR1 and CDR2 from the germline V gene are SQVTM and ANQGSEA.

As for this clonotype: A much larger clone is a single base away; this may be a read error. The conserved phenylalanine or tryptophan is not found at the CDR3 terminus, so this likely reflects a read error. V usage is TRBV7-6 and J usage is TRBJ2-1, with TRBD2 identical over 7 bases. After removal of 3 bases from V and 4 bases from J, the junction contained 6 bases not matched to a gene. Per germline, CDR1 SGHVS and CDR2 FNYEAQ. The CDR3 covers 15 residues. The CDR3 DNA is TGTGCCAGCAGCTTCGGGGGAGGGCCATACAATGAGCAGTTCTCC. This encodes CASSFGGGPYNEQFS.

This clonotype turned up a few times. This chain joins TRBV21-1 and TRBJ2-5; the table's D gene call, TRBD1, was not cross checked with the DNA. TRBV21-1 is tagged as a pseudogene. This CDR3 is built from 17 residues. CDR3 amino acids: CASSKRGELRLGETQYF. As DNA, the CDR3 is TGTGCCAGCAGCAAAAGGGGGGAACTACGGCTTGGGGAGACCCAGTACTTC.

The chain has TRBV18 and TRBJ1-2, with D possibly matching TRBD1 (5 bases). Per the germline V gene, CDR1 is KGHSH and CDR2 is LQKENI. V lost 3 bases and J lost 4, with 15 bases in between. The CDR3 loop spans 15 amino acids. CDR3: CASSPVEGKGYGYTF. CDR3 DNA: TGTGCCAGCTCACCCGTTGAGGGGAAAGGCTATGGCTACACCTTC.

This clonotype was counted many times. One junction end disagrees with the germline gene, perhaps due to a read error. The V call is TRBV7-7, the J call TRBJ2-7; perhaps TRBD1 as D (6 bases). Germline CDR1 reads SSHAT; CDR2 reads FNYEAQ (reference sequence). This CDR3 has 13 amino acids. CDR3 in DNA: TGTGCTAGCAGCTTATCACAGGGATCCGAGCAGTACTTC. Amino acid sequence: CASSLSQGSEQYF.

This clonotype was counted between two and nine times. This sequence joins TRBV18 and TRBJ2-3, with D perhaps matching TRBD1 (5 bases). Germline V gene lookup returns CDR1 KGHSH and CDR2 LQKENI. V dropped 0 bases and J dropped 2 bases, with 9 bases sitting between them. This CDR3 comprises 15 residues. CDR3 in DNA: TGTGCCAGCTCACCACCGCAGGGCTTCACAGATACGCAGTATTTT. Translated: CASSPPQGFTDTQYF.

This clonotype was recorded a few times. CDR3 in amino acids: CASSTGRNGAYGYTF. In DNA form, the CDR3 reads TGTGCCAGCAGTACTGGGAGGAACGGGGCCTATGGCTACACCTTC. The gene calls are TRBV27 and TRBJ1-2, with D maybe TRBD1 (5 bases). V was pared by 5 bases and J by 4 bases, with 17 bases between. Germline CDR1 and CDR2: MNHEY and SMNVEV (reference sequence). The length of the CDR3 is 15 residues.

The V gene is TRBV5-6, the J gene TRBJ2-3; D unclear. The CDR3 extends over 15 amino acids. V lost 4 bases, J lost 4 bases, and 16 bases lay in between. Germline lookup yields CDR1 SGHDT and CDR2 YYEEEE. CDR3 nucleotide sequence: TGTGCCAGCAGCCGCTTCGTCAACGCTCCAGATACGCAGTATTTT. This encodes CASSRFVNAPDTQYF.

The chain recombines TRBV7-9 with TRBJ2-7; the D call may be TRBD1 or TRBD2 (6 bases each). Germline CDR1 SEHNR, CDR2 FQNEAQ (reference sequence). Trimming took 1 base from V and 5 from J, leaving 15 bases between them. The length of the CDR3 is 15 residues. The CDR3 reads CASSLGYTGADEQYF. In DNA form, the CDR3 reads TGTGCCAGCAGCTTAGGCTATACGGGGGCGGACGAGCAGTACTTC.

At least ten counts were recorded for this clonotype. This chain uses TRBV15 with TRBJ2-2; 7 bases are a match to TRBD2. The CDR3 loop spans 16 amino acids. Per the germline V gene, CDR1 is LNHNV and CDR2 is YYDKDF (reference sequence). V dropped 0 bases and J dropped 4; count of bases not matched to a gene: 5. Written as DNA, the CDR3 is TGTGCCACCAGCAGAGATGTAGGCGGGGGCACCGGGGAGCTGTTTTTT. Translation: CATSRDVGGGTGELFF. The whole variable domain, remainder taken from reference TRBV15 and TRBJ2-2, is DAMVIQNPRYQVTQFGKPVTLSCSQTLNHNVMYWYQQKSSQAPKLLFHYYDKDFNNEADTPDNFQSRRPNTSFCFLDIRSPGLGDTAMYLCATSRDVGGGTGELFFGEGSRLTVL.

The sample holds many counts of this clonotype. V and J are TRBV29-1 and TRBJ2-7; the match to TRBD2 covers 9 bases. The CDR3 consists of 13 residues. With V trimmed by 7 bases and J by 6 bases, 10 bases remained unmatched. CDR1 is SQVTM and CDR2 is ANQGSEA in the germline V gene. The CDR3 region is CSAASGTAVEQYF. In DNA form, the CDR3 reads TGCAGCGCGGCTAGCGGGACTGCTGTCGAGCAGTACTTC.

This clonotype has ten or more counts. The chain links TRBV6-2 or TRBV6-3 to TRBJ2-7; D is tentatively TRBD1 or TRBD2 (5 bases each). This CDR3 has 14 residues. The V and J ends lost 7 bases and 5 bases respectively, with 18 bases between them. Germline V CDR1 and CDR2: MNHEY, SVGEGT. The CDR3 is CASMASGRGDEQYF. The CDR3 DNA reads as TGTGCCAGCATGGCCAGTGGACGGGGCGACGAGCAGTACTTC.

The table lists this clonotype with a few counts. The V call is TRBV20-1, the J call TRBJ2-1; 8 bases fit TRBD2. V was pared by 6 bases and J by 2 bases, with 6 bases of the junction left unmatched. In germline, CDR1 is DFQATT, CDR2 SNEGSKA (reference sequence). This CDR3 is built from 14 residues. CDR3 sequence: CSASSGSPYNEQFF. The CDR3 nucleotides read TGCAGTGCCTCGAGCGGGAGTCCCTACAATGAGCAGTTCTTC.

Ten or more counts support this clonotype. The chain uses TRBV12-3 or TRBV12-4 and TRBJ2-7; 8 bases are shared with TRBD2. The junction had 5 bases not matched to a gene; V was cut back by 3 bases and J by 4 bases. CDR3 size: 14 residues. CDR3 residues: CASSFGGAGYEQYF. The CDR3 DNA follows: TGTGCCAGCAGTTTCGGGGGGGCAGGGTACGAGCAGTACTTC.

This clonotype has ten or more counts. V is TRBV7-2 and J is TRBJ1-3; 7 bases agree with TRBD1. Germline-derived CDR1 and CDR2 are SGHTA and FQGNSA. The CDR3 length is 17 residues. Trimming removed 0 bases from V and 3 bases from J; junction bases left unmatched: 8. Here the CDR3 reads CASSLAEGALSGNTIYF. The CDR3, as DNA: TGTGCCAGCAGCTTAGCTGAGGGGGCTTTAAGTGGAAACACCATATATTTT. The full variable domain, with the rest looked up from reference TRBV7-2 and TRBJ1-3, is GAGVSQSPSNKVTEKGKDVELRCDPISGHTALYWYRQSLGQGLEFLIYFQGNSAPDKSGLPSDRFSAERTGGSVSTLTIQRTQQEDSAVYLCASSLAEGALSGNTIYFGEGSWLTVV.

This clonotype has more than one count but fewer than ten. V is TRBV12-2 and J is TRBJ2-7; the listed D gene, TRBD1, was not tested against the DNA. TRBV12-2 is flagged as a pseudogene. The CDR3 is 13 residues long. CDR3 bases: TGTGCAAGTCGCCAACGACAGGGTTACGAGCAGTACTTC. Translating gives CASRQRQGYEQYF.

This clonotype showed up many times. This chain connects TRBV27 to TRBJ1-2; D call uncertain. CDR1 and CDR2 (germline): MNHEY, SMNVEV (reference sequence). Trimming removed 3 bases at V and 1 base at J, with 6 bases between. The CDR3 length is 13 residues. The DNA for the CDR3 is TGTGCCAGCAGTTTCCGTTATAACTATGGCTACACCTTC. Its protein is CASSFRYNYGYTF.

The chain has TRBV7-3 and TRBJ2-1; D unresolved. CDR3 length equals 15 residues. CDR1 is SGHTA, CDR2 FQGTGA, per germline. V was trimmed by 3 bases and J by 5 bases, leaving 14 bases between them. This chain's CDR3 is CASSFDSIQDNEQFF. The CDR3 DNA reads TGTGCCAGCAGCTTTGACTCGATCCAGGACAATGAGCAGTTCTTC.